The clone carrying this TCR beta chain was picked up one time. Original data processing: Researchers report that nucleated cell counts were estimated from reference gene primer amplification. The repertoire was sequenced with immunoSEQ multiplex PCR; TCRdb's copy has only in-frame clones and lacks some. That table supplies the V and J calls and clone size; D and trimming were determined from the DNA. In the table there are around 71,000 clones, about 89% of which are singletons. These data belong to a study of blood T cell repertoires in COVID-19. Whole-study context: Sites in the United States, Italy and Spain provided acute and convalescent COVID-19 samples. In each case, the material was cDNA or gDNA derived from T cells, B-cell-depleted T cells, or PBMCs.

This TCR was recovered from a woman in her sixties with acute or convalescent COVID-19. The source material was peripheral blood.

The CDR3 region has the DNA TGTGCCAGCAGTGACGGGTTCTCTGGGGCCAACGTCCTGACTTTC. Amino acids: CASSDGFSGANVLTF. The chain couples TRBV6-1 to TRBJ2-6, with unresolved D. CDR1 MNHNS and CDR2 SASEGT come from the germline V gene. The CDR3 contains 15 residues. The germline V and J ends were trimmed by 3 bases and 0 bases, with 6 bases remaining between them.